A selection of T cell receptor beta chains follows, all from one sample in a study of cytomegalovirus exposure and HLA in healthy donors. TCRdb's table, derived via immunoSEQ multiplex PCR, lists solely in-frame clones and lacks some. The repertoire holds more than 200,000 clones, with roughly nine tenths as singletons. The sequenced sample consisted of PBMCs. These receptors all come from a man aged 18 to 29 in good health and CMV-seropositive. Both conserved end residues are part of each CDR3. A D gene is named only where the DNA matches it firmly. Rows may omit the clone size; those that give it use once, few, many or a size class.

clone_size | j_call | v_call | d_call | cdr3_nt | cdr3_aa
NA | TRBJ2-3 | TRBV19 | NA | TGTGCCAGTCGGACTGGAACTAGCACAGATACGCAGTATTTT | CASRTGTSTDTQYF
NA | TRBJ1-3 | TRBV9 | NA | TGTGCCAGCAGCGCGCGAGGAAACACCATATATTTT | CASSARGNTIYF
NA | TRBJ1-3 | TRBV27 | TRBD1 | TGTGCCAGCAGTTACCAGGGGGCAGCTGGAAACACCATATATTTT | CASSYQGAAGNTIYF
once | TRBJ1-5 | TRBV28 | NA | TGTGCCAGCAGTTTATGGGGGGGAGAGGGGAGCAATCAGCCCCAGCATTTT | CASSLWGGEGSNQPQHF
NA | TRBJ1-2 | TRBV6-1 | NA | TGTGCCAGCAGTGAACTAATGACTAACTATGGCTACACCTTC | CASSELMTNYGYTF
NA | TRBJ2-7 | TRBV19 | TRBD2 | TGTGCCAGTAGTTTGGGACTAGCGATTCCCTACGAGCAGTACTTC | CASSLGLAIPYEQYF
once | TRBJ1-1 | TRBV13 | TRBD1 | TGTGCCAGCAGCTGGCGGACAGGTCTGACTGAAGCTTTCTTT | CASSWRTGLTEAFF
NA | TRBJ1-1 | TRBV5-1 | TRBD1 | TGCGCCAGTAGGACAGGGGGCGGTGAGGCTGAAGCTTTCTTT | CASRTGGGEAEAFF
NA | TRBJ2-5 | TRBV2 | NA | TGTGCCAGCCGCACAGGTAGACAAGAGACCCAGTACTTC | CASRTGRQETQYF
NA | TRBJ1-3 | TRBV18 | NA | TGTGCCAGCTCACCCCGGGAAGCTGCCGGAAACACCATATATTTT | CASSPREAAGNTIYF
NA | TRBJ1-3 | TRBV7-2 | NA | TGTGCCAGCAGCTTAGGACAGACCCGCTCTGGAAACACCATATATTTT | CASSLGQTRSGNTIYF
NA | TRBJ1-2 | TRBV9 | NA | TGTGCCAGCAGCGAGAGGACAGCACACTATGGCTACACCTTC | CASSERTAHYGYTF
NA | TRBJ2-1 | TRBV7-6 | TRBD1 | TGTGCCAGCAGCTTATTTGACAGGGGGCTAAATGAGCAGTTCTTC | CASSLFDRGLNEQFF
NA | TRBJ2-5 | TRBV28 | TRBD2 | TGTGCCAGCACCCGCGGGAGGGCCGTGAAAGAGACCCAGTACTTC | CASTRGRAVKETQYF
NA | TRBJ2-3 | TRBV7-6 | NA | TGTGCCAGCAGCTTCCACAGAAATCAGGGTACAGATACGCAGTATTTT | CASSFHRNQGTDTQYF
many | TRBJ2-7 | TRBV2 | NA | TGTGCCAGCAGCGTTATGGCTTGGCAGGAGGCCTACGAGCAGTACTTC | CASSVMAWQEAYEQYF
NA | TRBJ2-3 | TRBV7-9 | NA | TGTGCCAGCAGCTTAAAGGACAGCGATACGCAGTATTTT | CASSLKDSDTQYF
few | TRBJ2-2 | TRBV6-5 | TRBD1 | TGTGCCAGCAGTGGGACAGGGGTTGGGACCGGGGAGCTGTTTTTT | CASSGTGVGTGELFF